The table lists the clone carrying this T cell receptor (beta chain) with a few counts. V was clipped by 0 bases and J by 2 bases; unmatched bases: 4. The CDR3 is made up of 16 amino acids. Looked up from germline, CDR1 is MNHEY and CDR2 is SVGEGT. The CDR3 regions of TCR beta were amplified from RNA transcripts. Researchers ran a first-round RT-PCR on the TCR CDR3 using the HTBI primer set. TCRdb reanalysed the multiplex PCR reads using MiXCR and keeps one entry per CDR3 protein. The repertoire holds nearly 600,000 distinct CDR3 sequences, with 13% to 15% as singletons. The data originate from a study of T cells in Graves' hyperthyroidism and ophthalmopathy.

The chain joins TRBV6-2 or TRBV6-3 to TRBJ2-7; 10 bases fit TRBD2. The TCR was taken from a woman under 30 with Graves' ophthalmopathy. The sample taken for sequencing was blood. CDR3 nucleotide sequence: TGTGCCAGCAGTTACTCACAGCGGGAGGGCCCCTACGAGCAGTACTTC. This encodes CASSYSQREGPYEQYF.